Below, 25 T cell receptor beta chains from the same sample are listed, as sequenced in a study of preoperative IRX-2 immunotherapy in early breast cancer. The protocol was immunoSEQ multiplex PCR, while the TCRdb copy is restricted to in-frame clones and leaves out a portion. The sample contains 75,000 to 100,000 clones, more than 80% of which appear only once. This sample's treatment: preoperative locoregional IRX-2 cytokine immunotherapy. Sequencing was performed on tumor tissue, taken after IRX-2 immunotherapy. The receptors derive from a human donor with breast cancer.

Comments on this clone: The junction departs from germline at one end; a sequencing error may be responsible. The rearrangement joins TRBV11-1 to TRBJ2-5; D is possibly TRBD1 or TRBD2 (5 bases each). The V gene's germline CDR1 is SGHAT and CDR2 FQDESV (reference sequence). CDR3 length: 16 amino acids. The CDR3 DNA follows: TGTGCTAGCAGCTTAGCGCTTGGGGGTATCGAAGAGACCCAGTACTTC. Translation gives CASSLALGGIEETQYF. The entire variable domain, with the rest obtained from reference TRBV11-1 and TRBJ2-5, is as follows: EAEVAQSPRYKITEKSQAVAFWCDPISGHATLYWYRQILGQGPELLVQFQDESVVDDSQLPKDRFSAERLKGVDSTLKIQPAELGDSAMYLCASSLALGGIEETQYFGPGTRLLVL.

This chain joins TRBV5-1 and TRBJ2-3; 7 bases are a match to TRBD2. Germline loops: CDR1 SGHRS, CDR2 YFSETQ. CDR3 length equals 18 residues. J lost 0 bases, V lost 0 bases, and 10 bases had no gene match. CDR3 amino acids: CASSLGLSAGSSTDTQYF. In DNA form, the CDR3 reads TGCGCCAGCAGCTTGGGTTTATCAGCGGGGTCTAGCACAGATACGCAGTATTTT.

The chain uses TRBV6-8 and TRBJ1-6; D unclear. V was trimmed by 9 bases and J by 7 bases, leaving 16 bases between them. The CDR3 runs to 14 residues. Germline V gene data show CDR1 as MNHGY and CDR2 as SAAAGT. CDR3 DNA sequence: TGTGCCAGTAGAGTCCCCGGGAACAATTCACCCCTCCACTTT. This encodes CASRVPGNNSPLHF.

The sample holds a few counts of this clone. This chain joins TRBV7-4 and TRBJ2-7; 8 positions match TRBD1. The V segment lost 1 base and the J segment 3 bases; nucleotides outside the gene matches: 8. The CDR3 spans 16 residues. Germline loops: CDR1 SGHVT, CDR2 SQSDAQ. The CDR3 region is CASSLEGRTGYYEQYF. The CDR3 DNA follows: TGTGCCAGCAGCTTAGAAGGCAGGACAGGGTACTACGAGCAGTACTTC.

The chain uses TRBV30 and TRBJ1-6; TRBD1 is a possible D gene (5 bases). V was trimmed by 0 bases and J by 7 bases, leaving 16 bases between them. Germline V gene lookup returns CDR1 GTSNPN and CDR2 SVGIG (reference sequence). This CDR3 is built from 16 residues. The CDR3 DNA reads TGTGCCTGGAGTGTACTTTCGGGGCTGCTGAATTCACCCCTCCACTTT. Translating it yields CAWSVLSGLLNSPLHF.

This rearrangement joins TRBV6-8 to TRBJ2-2; TRBD1 aligns across 12 bases. The CDR3 length is 17 residues. Per germline, CDR1 MNHGY and CDR2 SAAAGT. J gave up 5 bases and V 5 bases, and 9 bases lay outside the gene matches. The CDR3 loop reads CASSSSGTGGKTGELFF. CDR3 coding DNA: TGTGCCAGCAGTAGCTCCGGGACAGGGGGCAAGACCGGGGAGCTGTTTTTT.

The rearrangement joins TRBV29-1 to TRBJ1-1, with 8 bases identical to TRBD1. This CDR3 contains 15 residues. Trimming removed 4 bases from V and 3 bases from J; junction bases left unmatched: 10. Germline CDR1 and CDR2: SQVTM and ANQGSEA. CDR3 loop: CSVGVRYRGDTEAFF. As DNA, the CDR3 is TGCAGCGTTGGCGTAAGATACAGGGGGGACACTGAAGCTTTCTTT.

The chain couples TRBV6-7 to TRBJ2-7, with TRBD2 identical over 10 bases. TRBV6-7 is reported as an ORF; its role is uncertain. The CDR3 consists of 14 residues. V shed 5 bases and J 3 bases; nucleotides not matched to a gene: 4. The CDR3, as DNA: TGTGCCAGCAGTCCCAGGACTAGCGGCTACGAGCAGTACTTC. Translated, it gives CASSPRTSGYEQYF.

The chain links TRBV19 to TRBJ2-7, with D unresolved. The CDR3 loop spans 14 amino acids. CDR1 is LNHDA and CDR2 is SQIVND in the germline V gene (reference sequence). V lost 5 bases to trimming and J lost 2 bases, with 13 bases between them. CDR3 residues: CASSVPGLAYEQYF. The CDR3 nucleotides read TGTGCCAGTAGTGTCCCGGGTCTAGCCTACGAGCAGTACTTC.

This chain uses TRBV6-8 with TRBJ1-3, with D uncertain. Per the germline V gene, CDR1 is MNHGY and CDR2 is SAAAGT. CDR3 length: 12 residues. Trimming removed 4 bases at V and 2 bases at J, with 3 bases between. In DNA form, the CDR3 reads TGTGCCAGCAGTTTAGCTGGAAACACCATATATTTT. This gives the protein CASSLAGNTIYF.

This clone was seen a single time. The chain recombines TRBV6-8 with TRBJ2-7; D perhaps matches TRBD2 (5 bases). Germline V gene lookup returns CDR1 MNHGY and CDR2 SAAAGT. Trimming pared 7 bases from V and 2 bases from J, leaving 12 bases between. The CDR3 sequence is 13 residues long. The CDR3 loop is CASTGLGAYEQYF. The CDR3 nucleotides read TGTGCCAGCACTGGACTTGGGGCCTACGAGCAGTACTTC.

The chain is built from TRBV28 and TRBJ1-5; possible D gene TRBD1, 6 bases. Germline V CDR1 and CDR2: MDHEN, SYDVKM. The CDR3 has 14 amino acids. V shed 8 bases and J shed 6 bases, with 17 bases lying between them. The CDR3 DNA sequence: TGTGCCAGCCAACGAGGGGGGGTAGGTCAGCCCCAGCATTTT. As protein: CASQRGGVGQPQHF.

The count of this clone is one. The gene calls are TRBV5-1 and TRBJ2-1, with 9 bases lining up with TRBD1. Germline lookup yields CDR1 SGHRS and CDR2 YFSETQ. J gave up 6 bases and V 0 bases, and 7 bases lay outside the gene matches. CDR3 length: 16 amino acids. The CDR3 here is CASSLGTGTGFNEQFF. In DNA, the CDR3 is TGCGCCAGCAGCTTGGGGACCGGGACAGGGTTCAATGAGCAGTTCTTC.

The CDR3 sequence is CSGYGGTGTYNEQFF. For the CDR3, the DNA is TGCAGCGGGTATGGAGGGACAGGGACCTACAATGAGCAGTTCTTC. V and J are TRBV29-1 and TRBJ2-1; 9 bases align to TRBD1. Germline CDR1 is SQVTM and CDR2 is ANQGSEA. With V trimmed by 7 bases and J by 2 bases, 9 bases remained unmatched. The CDR3 runs to 15 residues.

CDR3 DNA sequence: TGTGCCAGTAGTCCAGGGGTTGGGAGTCAGCCCCAGCATTTT. Protein product: CASSPGVGSQPQHF. The gene calls are TRBV19 and TRBJ1-5; perhaps TRBD1 as D (6 bases). The CDR3 is made up of 14 amino acids. Germline V CDR1 and CDR2: LNHDA, SQIVND (reference sequence). The germline V and J ends were trimmed by 5 bases and 6 bases, with 14 bases remaining between them.

The CDR3 region has the DNA TGTGCCAGCAGCATAACAGGGGACTATGGCTACACCTTC. Translated: CASSITGDYGYTF. The rearrangement joins TRBV28 to TRBJ1-2, with 7 positions matching TRBD1. V dropped 6 bases and J dropped 3; count of bases not matched to a gene: 4. CDR3 length equals 13 residues. In germline, CDR1 is MDHEN, CDR2 SYDVKM.

The chain employs TRBV18 and TRBJ1-1; D gene uncertain. The CDR3 runs 13 residues. Germline CDR1 and CDR2: KGHSH and LQKENI. The ends were cut back, 3 bases at V and 2 bases at J, with 7 bases in the middle. CDR3 in DNA: TGTGCCAGCTCACCGGCCCAAAACACTGAAGCTTTCTTT. Translated, it gives CASSPAQNTEAFF.

This sequence joins TRBV18 and TRBJ1-1; 7 bases line up with TRBD1. Germline V CDR1 and CDR2: KGHSH, LQKENI. Trimming at V came to 6 bases and at J to 6 bases, leaving 7 bases not matched to a gene. The CDR3 covers 13 residues. CDR3 sequence: CASSRGGDSEAFF. CDR3 nucleotide sequence: TGTGCCAGCTCCCGAGGGGGCGATTCTGAAGCTTTCTTT.

J is TRBJ2-4 and V is TRBV29-1; unclear D gene. Trimming shortened V by 5 bases and J by 7 bases, and 15 bases separated the two germline ends. From germline, CDR1 is SQVTM and CDR2 ANQGSEA. CDR3 length: 13 residues. The CDR3 DNA follows: TGCAGCGTTCCACAGAACCTAAGGAACATTCAGTACTTC. This codes for CSVPQNLRNIQYF.

This chain joins TRBV28 and TRBJ1-2, with 7 bases lining up with TRBD1. V was pared by 3 bases and J by 8 bases, with 3 bases of the junction left unmatched. CDR1 MDHEN and CDR2 SYDVKM come from the germline V gene. CDR3 length: 12 amino acids. CDR3 region: CASSLVDRGYTF. The CDR3 bases are TGTGCCAGCAGTTTGGTGGACAGGGGCTACACCTTC.

The V call is TRBV7-4, the J call TRBJ1-1; the D gene is possibly TRBD1 (5 bases). The length of the CDR3 is 14 residues. Trimming stripped 5 bases from V and 0 bases from J, with 10 bases between. Germline CDR1 SGHVT, CDR2 SQSDAQ. The CDR3 here is CASSPEGLNTEAFF. CDR3 in DNA: TGTGCCAGCAGCCCTGAGGGGTTGAACACTGAAGCTTTCTTT.

The rearrangement links TRBV29-1 to TRBJ2-3; no reliable D call. CDR3 length equals 12 residues. The germline gives CDR1 SQVTM, CDR2 ANQGSEA. V was clipped by 1 base and J by 3 bases, with 5 bases between them. CDR3 DNA sequence: TGCAGCGTTGAAGGCTTTACAGATACGCAGTATTTT. This encodes CSVEGFTDTQYF.

The chain carries TRBV15 and TRBJ2-4; 7 bases line up with TRBD1. The CDR3 has 16 amino acids. Per the germline V gene, CDR1 is LNHNV and CDR2 is YYDKDF (reference sequence). V lost 2 bases and J lost 5; bases outside the gene matches: 9. The CDR3 is CATSRRQGNAQNIQYF. The CDR3 DNA follows: TGTGCCACCAGCAGAAGACAGGGAAATGCCCAAAACATTCAGTACTTC.

V usage is TRBV6-9 and J usage is TRBJ2-2; the D gene could be TRBD1 or TRBD2 (5 bases each). This CDR3 spans 14 amino acids. The V gene's germline CDR1 is MNHGY and CDR2 SVAAGI. Trimming took off 6 bases at V and 6 bases at J, with 14 bases between the two ends. The CDR3 region is CASRGEGRAGELFF. The CDR3 DNA follows: TGTGCCAGCAGGGGGGAAGGGCGAGCCGGGGAGCTGTTTTTT.

V usage is TRBV9 and J usage is TRBJ2-1; 9 nucleotides align to TRBD2. The CDR3 runs 17 residues. V was clipped by 0 bases and J by 7 bases; unmatched bases: 11. Germline loops: CDR1 SGDLS, CDR2 YYNGEE. Written as DNA, the CDR3 is TGTGCCAGCAGCGTAGTGGGCCAGCGGGGGGCGAGGAATGAGCAGTTCTTC. As protein: CASSVVGQRGARNEQFF.